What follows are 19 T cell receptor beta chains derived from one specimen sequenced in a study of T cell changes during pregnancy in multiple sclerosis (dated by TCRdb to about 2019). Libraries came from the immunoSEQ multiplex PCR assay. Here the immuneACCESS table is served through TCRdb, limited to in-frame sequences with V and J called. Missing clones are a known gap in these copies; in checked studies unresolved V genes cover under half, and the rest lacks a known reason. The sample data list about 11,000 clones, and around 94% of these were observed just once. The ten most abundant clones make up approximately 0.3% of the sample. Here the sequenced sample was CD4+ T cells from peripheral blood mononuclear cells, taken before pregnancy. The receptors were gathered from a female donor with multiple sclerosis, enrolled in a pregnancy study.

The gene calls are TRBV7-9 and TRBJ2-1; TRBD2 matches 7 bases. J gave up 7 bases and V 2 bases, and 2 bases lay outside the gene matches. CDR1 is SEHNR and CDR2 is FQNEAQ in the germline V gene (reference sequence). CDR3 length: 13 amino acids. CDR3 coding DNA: TGTGCCAGCAGCTTATTGGGGGGGAATGAGCAGTTCTTC. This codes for CASSLLGGNEQFF.

The CDR3, as DNA: TGTGCCAGCAGAGACCAGGGTGTATCTGAAGCTTTCTTT. It codes for CASRDQGVSEAFF. The rearrangement joins TRBV2 to TRBJ1-1; perhaps TRBD1 as D (5 bases). The V gene's germline CDR1 is SNHLY and CDR2 FYNNEI. The ends were cut back, 6 bases at V and 6 bases at J, with 14 bases in the middle. CDR3 length: 13 residues.

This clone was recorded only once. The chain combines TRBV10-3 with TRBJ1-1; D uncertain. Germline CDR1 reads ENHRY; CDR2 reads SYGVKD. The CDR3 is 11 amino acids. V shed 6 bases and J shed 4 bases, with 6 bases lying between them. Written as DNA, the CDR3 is TGTGCCATCAGCTCGAGCACTGAAGCTTTCTTT. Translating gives CAISSSTEAFF.

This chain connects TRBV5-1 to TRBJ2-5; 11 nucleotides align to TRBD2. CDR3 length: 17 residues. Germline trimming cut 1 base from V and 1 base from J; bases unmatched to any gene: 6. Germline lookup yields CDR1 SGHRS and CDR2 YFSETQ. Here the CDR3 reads CASSLSLAGGPQETQYF. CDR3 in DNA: TGCGCCAGCAGCTTGAGCCTAGCGGGGGGTCCCCAAGAGACCCAGTACTTC.

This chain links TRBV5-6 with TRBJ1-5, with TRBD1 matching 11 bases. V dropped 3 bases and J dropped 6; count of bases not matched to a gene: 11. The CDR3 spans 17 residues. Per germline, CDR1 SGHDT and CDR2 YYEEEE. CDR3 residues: CASSYGQGAITIQPQHF. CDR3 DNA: TGTGCCAGCAGCTACGGACAGGGGGCTATAACTATTCAGCCCCAGCATTTT.

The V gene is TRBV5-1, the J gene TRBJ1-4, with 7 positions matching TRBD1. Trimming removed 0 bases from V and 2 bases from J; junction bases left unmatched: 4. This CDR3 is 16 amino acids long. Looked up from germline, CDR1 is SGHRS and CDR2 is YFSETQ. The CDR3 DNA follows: TGCGCCAGCAGCTTGGCGTTAGGGGGCACTAATGAAAAACTGTTTTTT. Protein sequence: CASSLALGGTNEKLFF.

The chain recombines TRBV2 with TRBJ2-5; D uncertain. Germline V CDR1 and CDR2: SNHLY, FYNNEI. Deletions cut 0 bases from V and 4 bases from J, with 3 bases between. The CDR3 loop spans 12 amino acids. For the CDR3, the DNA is TGTGCCAGCAGTGAAGCTAGAGAGACCCAGTACTTC. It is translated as CASSEARETQYF.

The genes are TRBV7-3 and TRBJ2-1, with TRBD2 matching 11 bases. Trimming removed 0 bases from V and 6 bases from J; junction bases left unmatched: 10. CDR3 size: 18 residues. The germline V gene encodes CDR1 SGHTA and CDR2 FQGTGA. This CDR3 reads CASSLTLAGGPGPNEQFF. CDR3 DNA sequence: TGTGCCAGCAGCTTAACCTTAGCGGGGGGGCCAGGTCCCAATGAGCAGTTCTTC.

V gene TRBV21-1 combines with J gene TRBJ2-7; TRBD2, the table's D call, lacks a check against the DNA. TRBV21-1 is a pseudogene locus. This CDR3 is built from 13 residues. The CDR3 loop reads CASSTTSSYEQYF. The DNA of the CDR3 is TGTGCCAGCAGTACTACTAGCTCCTACGAGCAGTACTTC.

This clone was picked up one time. The DNA for the CDR3 is TGTGCCAGCAGCTTGGCAGGGTTCAATCAGCCCCAGCATTTT. It is translated as CASSLAGFNQPQHF. V is TRBV5-6 and J is TRBJ1-5, with TRBD1 as a possible D gene (5 bases). The CDR3 contains 14 residues. Germline lookup yields CDR1 SGHDT and CDR2 YYEEEE. V shed 0 bases and J shed 3 bases, with 7 bases lying between them.

This CDR3 reads CASSLGSGGEKLFF. DNA for the CDR3: TGTGCCAGCAGCTTAGGGAGCGGAGGTGAAAAACTGTTTTTT. The rearrangement joins TRBV5-6 to TRBJ1-4; D remains ambiguous. Trimming removed 2 bases at V and 7 bases at J, with 12 bases between. Germline V gives CDR1 SGHDT, CDR2 YYEEEE. This CDR3 region has 14 residues.

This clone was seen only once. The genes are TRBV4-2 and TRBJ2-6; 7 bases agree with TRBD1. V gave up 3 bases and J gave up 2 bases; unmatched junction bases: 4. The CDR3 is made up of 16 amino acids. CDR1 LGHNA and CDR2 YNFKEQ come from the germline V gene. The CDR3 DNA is TGTGCCAGCAGCCAGATACAGGGGACTGGGGCCAACGTCCTGACTTTC. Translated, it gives CASSQIQGTGANVLTF.

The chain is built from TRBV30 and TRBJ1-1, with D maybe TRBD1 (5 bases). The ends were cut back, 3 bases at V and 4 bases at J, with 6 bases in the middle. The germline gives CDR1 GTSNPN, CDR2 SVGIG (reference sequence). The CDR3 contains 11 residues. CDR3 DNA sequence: TGTGCCTGGAGAGGGGCCACTGAAGCTTTCTTT. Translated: CAWRGATEAFF.

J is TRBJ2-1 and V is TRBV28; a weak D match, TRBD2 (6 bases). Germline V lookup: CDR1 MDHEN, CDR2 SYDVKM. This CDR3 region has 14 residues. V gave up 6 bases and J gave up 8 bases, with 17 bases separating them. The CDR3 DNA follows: TGTGCCAGCAGCCCCGGAGGGGCTTGGGATGAGCAGTTCTTC. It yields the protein CASSPGGAWDEQFF.

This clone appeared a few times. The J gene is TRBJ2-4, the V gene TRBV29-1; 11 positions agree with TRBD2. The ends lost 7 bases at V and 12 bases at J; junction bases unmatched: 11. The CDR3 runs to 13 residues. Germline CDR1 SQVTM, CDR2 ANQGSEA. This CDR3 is CSGQLSGGASQYF. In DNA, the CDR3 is TGCAGCGGACAGCTTAGCGGGGGGGCATCTCAGTACTTC.

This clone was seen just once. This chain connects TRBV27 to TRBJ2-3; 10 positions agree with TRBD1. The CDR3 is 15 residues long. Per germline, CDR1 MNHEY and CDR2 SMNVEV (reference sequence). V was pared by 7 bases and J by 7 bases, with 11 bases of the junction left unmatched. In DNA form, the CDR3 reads TGTGCCAGCAACCCGACAGGGGGCGCGGGGCATACGCAGTATTTT. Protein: CASNPTGGAGHTQYF.

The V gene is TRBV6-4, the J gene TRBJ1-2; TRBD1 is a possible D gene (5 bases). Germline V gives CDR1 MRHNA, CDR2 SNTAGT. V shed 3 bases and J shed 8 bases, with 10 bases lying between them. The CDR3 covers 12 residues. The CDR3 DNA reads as TGTGCCAGCAGTGAAGGAGGGACCGGCTACACCTTC. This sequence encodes CASSEGGTGYTF.

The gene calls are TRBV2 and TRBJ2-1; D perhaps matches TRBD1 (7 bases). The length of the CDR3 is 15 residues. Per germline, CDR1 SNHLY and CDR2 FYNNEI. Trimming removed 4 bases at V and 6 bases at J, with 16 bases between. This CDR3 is CASSVRDSSSNEQFF. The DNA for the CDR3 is TGTGCCAGCAGTGTGCGGGACAGTTCTTCCAATGAGCAGTTCTTC.

This CDR3 is CASPRTGLSYNEQFF. The CDR3 bases are TGTGCTAGCCCCCGCACGGGTCTCTCCTACAATGAGCAGTTCTTC. V gene TRBV12-5 combines with J gene TRBJ2-1; D gene unclear. V lost 9 bases and J 0 bases, leaving 15 bases between the germline ends. Germline V CDR1 and CDR2: LGHNT, FRNRAP. The CDR3 covers 15 residues.